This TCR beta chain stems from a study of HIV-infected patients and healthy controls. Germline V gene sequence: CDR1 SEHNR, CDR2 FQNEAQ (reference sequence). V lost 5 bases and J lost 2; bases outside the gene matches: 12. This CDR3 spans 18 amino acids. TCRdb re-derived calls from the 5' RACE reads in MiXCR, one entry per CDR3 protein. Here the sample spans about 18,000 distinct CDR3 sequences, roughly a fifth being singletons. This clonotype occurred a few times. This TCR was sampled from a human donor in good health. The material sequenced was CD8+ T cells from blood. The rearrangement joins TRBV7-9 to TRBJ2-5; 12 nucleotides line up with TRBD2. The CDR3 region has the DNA TGTGCCAGCAGCGAGCCCCTAGCGGGGGGGAGACCGCAAGAGACCCAGTACTTC. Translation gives CASSEPLAGGRPQETQYF. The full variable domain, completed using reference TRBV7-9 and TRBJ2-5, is DTGVSQNPRHKITKRGQNVTFRCDPISEHNRLYWYRQTLGQGPEFLTYFQNEAQLEKSRLLSDRFSAERPKGSFSTLEIQRTEQGDSAMYLCASSEPLAGGRPQETQYFGPGTRLLVL.